The 22 T cell receptor beta chains in this list originate from one sample, sequenced in a study of metastatic and nonmetastatic thyroid tumors. Ahead of thyroid surgery, no patient had received treatment of any kind. MiXCR re-clonotyped the PCR reads for TCRdb. This sample has some 27,000 clones, with approximately 3.7% found just once. The sample consisted of blood. Receptors were obtained from a male donor with papillary thyroid cancer or a benign thyroid nodule (not recorded which). Some clones in this sample may be carry-over from other donors' samples.

This clone was picked up a small number of times. An end of the junction does not agree with germline; a read error may underlie this. The chain couples TRBV6-2 or TRBV6-3 to TRBJ1-6, with D maybe TRBD1 (5 bases). The CDR3 length is 14 residues. Per germline, CDR1 MNHEY and CDR2 SVGEGT. In DNA, the CDR3 is TGTGCCAGCACGACAGAGGCATGGTGTTCACCCCCCCACTTT. This gives the protein CASTTEAWCSPPHF.

In this sample, this clone turned up a few times. The chain recombines TRBV5-1 with TRBJ2-3; 10 bases line up with TRBD1. Looked up from germline, CDR1 is SGHRS and CDR2 is YFSETQ. The CDR3 sequence is 14 residues long. V was clipped by 4 bases and J by 4 bases; unmatched bases: 3. For the CDR3, the DNA is TGCGCCAGCAGCCTTGGACAGGGGGCAGATACGCAGTATTTT. Its protein product is CASSLGQGADTQYF.

This clone was seen many times. V is TRBV7-6 and J is TRBJ2-7; 9 nucleotides match TRBD2. Looked up from germline, CDR1 is SGHVS and CDR2 is FNYEAQ. The CDR3 contains 14 residues. V shed 1 base and J 4 bases; nucleotides not matched to a gene: 2. Here the CDR3 reads CASSLGSGSYEQYF. In DNA form, the CDR3 reads TGTGCCAGCAGCTTAGGTAGCGGGAGTTACGAGCAGTACTTC.

Judged by abundance, this clone is medium-sized. The chain employs TRBV28 and TRBJ2-2; D remains ambiguous. Trimming took 1 base from V and 4 from J, leaving 19 bases between them. CDR3 length: 18 amino acids. Germline CDR1 MDHEN, CDR2 SYDVKM. CDR3 in amino acids: CASSLLPRRRWITGELFF. CDR3 sequence (DNA): TGTGCCAGCAGTTTATTACCCCGACGGCGGTGGATCACCGGGGAGCTGTTTTTT. The full variable domain, with the rest looked up from reference TRBV28 and TRBJ2-2, is DVKVTQSSRYLVKRTGEKVFLECVQDMDHENMFWYRQDPGLGLRLIYFSYDVKMKEKGDIPEGYSVSREKKERFSLILESASTNQTSMYLCASSLLPRRRWITGELFFGEGSRLTVL.

This clone was seen repeatedly, ten times or more. CDR3 protein: CASSQDLEASSGNTIYF. The CDR3 coding sequence is TGTGCCAGCAGCCAAGATCTGGAGGCCTCCTCTGGAAACACCATATATTTT. The chain carries TRBV3-1 and TRBJ1-3; D is unresolved. This CDR3 is built from 17 residues. V was shortened by 0 bases and J by 0 bases, with 12 bases between the two germline ends. CDR1 and CDR2 from the germline V gene are LGHDT and YNNKEL (reference sequence).

About this clone itself: This could be a read error, since a much larger clone is one nucleotide away. The rearrangement uses TRBV29-1 and TRBJ2-5, with D possibly being TRBD1 or TRBD2 (6 bases each). Germline loops: CDR1 SQVTM, CDR2 ANQGSEA. The CDR3 loop spans 13 amino acids. CDR3 loop: CSGSRGPKETHYF. DNA of the CDR3: TGCAGCGGCTCCCGGGGGCCCAAAGAGACCCATTACTTC.

This clone was seen ten or more times. A read error may account for a junction end that differs from germline. This chain uses TRBV7-8 with TRBJ1-4, with 8 bases lining up with TRBD1. The CDR3 runs to 17 residues. Per the germline V gene, CDR1 is SGHVS and CDR2 is FQNEAQ. The CDR3 DNA reads TGTGCCAGCAGCTTAATGGACAGGGTGGTAACTAATGAAAAACAGTTTTTT. Protein product: CASSLMDRVVTNEKQFF.

This clone was detected a few times. The CDR3 DNA reads TGCGCCAGCAGCTTCCTAGGGACTAGCGGGAGCGAGCAGTACTTC. This translates into CASSFLGTSGSEQYF. V usage is TRBV5-1 and J usage is TRBJ2-7; 14 nucleotides match TRBD2. Germline V CDR1 and CDR2: SGHRS, YFSETQ. The CDR3 spans 15 residues. The V segment lost 2 bases and the J segment 6 bases; nucleotides outside the gene matches: 4.

This clone is medium-sized in the sample. The V gene is TRBV28, the J gene TRBJ2-7, with 8 bases that match TRBD2. V lost 7 bases to trimming and J lost 2 bases; unmatched junction nucleotides: 7. Germline CDR1 is MDHEN and CDR2 is SYDVKM. The CDR3 sequence is 14 residues long. The CDR3 spells CASNAGGLTYEQYF. CDR3 sequence (DNA): TGTGCCAGCAACGCGGGAGGACTTACCTACGAGCAGTACTTC.

Relative to its sample, this clone is medium-sized (0.01 to 0.1%). The rearrangement links TRBV5-1 to TRBJ2-7; 14 nucleotides agree with TRBD2. In germline, CDR1 is SGHRS, CDR2 YFSETQ. J was trimmed by 3 bases and V by 4 bases; bases with no gene match: 0. CDR3 length: 14 residues. Written as DNA, the CDR3 is TGCGCCAGCAGCGGGACTAGCGGGAGCTACGAGCAGTACTTC. It yields the protein CASSGTSGSYEQYF.

The chain has TRBV27 and TRBJ2-6; TRBD1 might be the D (7 bases). The ends were cut back, 3 bases at V and 3 bases at J, with 18 bases in the middle. Germline CDR1 MNHEY, CDR2 SMNVEV (reference sequence). The CDR3 consists of 18 residues. CDR3 DNA sequence: TGTGCCAGCAGTTTGAAAGTCCACAGGGGAGGTGGGGCCAACGTCCTGACTTTC. This codes for CASSLKVHRGGGANVLTF.

This clone qualifies as medium-sized. V usage is TRBV19 and J usage is TRBJ2-2; possibly TRBD1 for D (5 bases). This CDR3 is built from 14 residues. Germline CDR1 and CDR2: LNHDA and SQIVND (reference sequence). V gave up 4 bases and J gave up 5 bases, with 11 bases separating them. The CDR3 spells CASSTLTGTGELFF. In nucleotides, the CDR3 is TGTGCCAGTAGTACATTAACAGGTACCGGGGAGCTGTTTTTT.

This clone showed up many times. This chain uses TRBV18 with TRBJ1-5; D gene uncertain. The germline V and J ends were trimmed by 4 bases and 1 base, with 8 bases remaining between them. The CDR3 totals 14 residues. Per the germline V gene, CDR1 is KGHSH and CDR2 is LQKENI. CDR3 nucleotides: TGTGCCAGCTCACTCCTGGACAGCAATCAGCCCCAGCATTTT. Its protein is CASSLLDSNQPQHF. Drawing the rest from reference TRBV18 and TRBJ1-5, the complete variable domain is NAGVMQNPRHLVRRRGQEARLRCSPMKGHSHVYWYRQLPEEGLKFMVYLQKENIIDESGMPKERFSAEFPKEGPSILRIQQVVRGDSAAYFCASSLLDSNQPQHFGDGTRLSIL.

There are a few counts of this clone. The rearrangement links TRBV27 to TRBJ2-1, with 9 bases identical to TRBD2. Germline values: CDR1 MNHEY, CDR2 SMNVEV (reference sequence). The ends lost 3 bases at V and 10 bases at J; junction bases unmatched: 1. The CDR3 is 12 residues long. The chain's CDR3 is CASSFTSGEQFF. The CDR3 DNA reads TGTGCCAGCAGTTTCACTAGCGGGGAGCAGTTCTTC.

A few counts support this clone. V usage is TRBV6-1 and J usage is TRBJ1-2; TRBD1 matches at 7 bases. J was trimmed by 8 bases and V by 9 bases; bases with no gene match: 21. Germline-derived CDR1 and CDR2 are MNHNS and SASEGT. This CDR3 contains 16 residues. The CDR3 DNA reads as TGTGCCAGAAAACTTTACCAGGAACAGGGGCAGGACGGCTACACCTTC. Its translation is CARKLYQEQGQDGYTF.

The chain employs TRBV27 and TRBJ1-2, with no clear D. This CDR3 is 14 amino acids long. Per germline, CDR1 MNHEY and CDR2 SMNVEV (reference sequence). The V and J ends lost 5 bases and 5 bases respectively, with 15 bases between them. The CDR3 reads CASSDGIDKYGYTF. CDR3 bases: TGTGCCAGCAGTGATGGCATAGATAAGTATGGCTACACCTTC.

Many counts were recorded for this clone. The chain uses TRBV2 and TRBJ2-5, with TRBD1 matching over 8 bases. Germline CDR1 reads SNHLY; CDR2 reads FYNNEI. The ends lost 3 bases at V and 4 bases at J; junction bases unmatched: 7. This CDR3 is 15 amino acids long. The CDR3 sequence is CASSDSGQGLETQYF. The CDR3, as DNA: TGTGCCAGCAGTGACTCCGGACAGGGCCTAGAGACCCAGTACTTC. The complete variable domain, with remaining parts taken from reference TRBV2 and TRBJ2-5, reads EPEVTQTPSHQVTQMGQEVILRCVPISNHLYFYWYRQILGQKVEFLVSFYNNEISEKSEIFDDQFSVERPDGSNFTLKIRSTKLEDSAMYFCASSDSGQGLETQYFGPGTRLLVL.

A few counts support this clone. The rearrangement joins TRBV9 to TRBJ2-1; 13 bases map to TRBD2. The junction had 0 bases not matched to a gene; V was cut back by 0 bases and J by 0 bases. The germline V gene has CDR1 SGDLS and CDR2 YYNGEE. There are 17 residues in the CDR3. The DNA for the CDR3 is TGTGCCAGCAGCGTAGGGACTAGCGGGAGCTCCTACAATGAGCAGTTCTTC. Residues: CASSVGTSGSSYNEQFF.

This CDR3 is CAWSVRLPSYEQYF. The CDR3 DNA reads as TGTGCCTGGAGTGTACGGCTCCCTTCCTACGAGCAGTACTTC. The J gene is TRBJ2-7, the V gene TRBV30; D not certain. The germline V and J ends were trimmed by 0 bases and 1 base, with 10 bases remaining between them. The V gene's germline CDR1 is GTSNPN and CDR2 SVGIG (reference sequence). The CDR3 length is 14 residues.

This clone came up a few times. This chain uses TRBV19 with TRBJ2-5; D uncertain. Trimming removed 3 bases at V and 4 bases at J, with 9 bases between. From germline, CDR1 is LNHDA and CDR2 SQIVND (reference sequence). CDR3 length: 13 residues. The CDR3, as DNA: TGTGCCAGTAGTATTAACAGACTAGAGACCCAGTACTTC. Protein: CASSINRLETQYF.

This clone was seen only a few times. V usage is TRBV12-3 or TRBV12-4 and J usage is TRBJ2-3; D unresolved. V was pared by 3 bases and J by 2 bases, with 9 bases between. The length of the CDR3 is 14 residues. The CDR3 sequence is CASSFVGFTDTQYF. In DNA form, the CDR3 reads TGTGCCAGCAGTTTCGTAGGTTTCACAGATACGCAGTATTTT.

This clone was recorded many times. The V call is TRBV2, the J call TRBJ2-3, with D uncertain. CDR3 length: 13 amino acids. The V end lost 8 bases, the J end lost 2 bases, and 11 bases lay between the germline ends. Germline V gene data show CDR1 as SNHLY and CDR2 as FYNNEI. The CDR3 DNA is TGTGCCAGCGCCAGACCCTTCACAGATACGCAGTATTTT. Translated: CASARPFTDTQYF.